These T cell receptor beta chains were read from a single sample in a study of blood T cell repertoires in COVID-19. This table comes from immunoSEQ multiplex PCR, and its TCRdb copy is limited to in-frame clones, with some not included. Altogether approximately 150,000 clones are present, over 75% being singletons, with the ten largest covering under 12%. Sequencing was performed on peripheral blood. These TCRs come from a man in his sixties with active or convalescent COVID-19. Both conserved end residues are part of each CDR3. Each record gives: J gene, clone size, V gene, D gene, CDR3 length, CDR3 protein, CDR3 DNA. The D gene is left open where the match is weak. Not all rows give a size; the values are once, few, many and, for expanded clones, a class.

J: TRBJ2-1; size: few; V: TRBV29-1; D: TRBD2; length: 14; CDR3: CSATTSGSVYEQFF; DNA: TGCAGCGCCACGACTAGCGGGAGCGTGTATGAGCAGTTCTTC
J: TRBJ1-5; size: .; V: TRBV28; D: TRBD1; length: 15; CDR3: CASRRTGGSNQPQHF; DNA: TGTGCCAGCAGGCGGACAGGGGGCTCCAATCAGCCCCAGCATTTT
J: TRBJ1-1; size: .; V: TRBV7-2; D: TRBD1; length: 14; CDR3: CASSPDRVRTEAFF; DNA: TGTGCCAGCAGCCCAGACAGGGTCCGCACTGAAGCTTTCTTT
J: TRBJ2-5; size: .; V: TRBV7-7; D: TRBD2; length: 15; CDR3: CASSPGLAGQETQYF; DNA: TGTGCTAGCAGCCCTGGACTAGCGGGACAAGAGACCCAGTACTTC
J: TRBJ1-4; size: .; V: TRBV5-8; D: TRBD1; length: 18; CDR3: CASSLNRQGILTNEKLFF; DNA: TGTGCCAGCAGCTTGAACCGACAGGGGATCCTGACTAATGAAAAACTGTTTTTT
J: TRBJ2-1; size: .; V: TRBV6-5; D: .; length: 11; CDR3: CATGLFNEQFF; DNA: TGTGCCACGGGACTCTTCAATGAGCAGTTCTTC
J: TRBJ2-7; size: .; V: TRBV16; D: TRBD1; length: 14; CDR3: CASSQGTGTYEQYF; DNA: TGTGCCAGCAGCCAAGGGACAGGGACGTACGAGCAGTACTTC
J: TRBJ2-3; size: .; V: TRBV6-4; D: TRBD2; length: 15; CDR3: CASSDQTSGSDTQYF; DNA: TGTGCCAGCAGTGACCAGACTAGCGGGAGTGATACGCAGTATTTT
J: TRBJ2-1; size: .; V: TRBV6-5; D: TRBD2; length: 15; CDR3: CASSSALTSGDEQFF; DNA: TGTGCCAGCAGTTCAGCTTTGACTAGCGGGGATGAGCAGTTCTTC
J: TRBJ2-5; size: .; V: TRBV7-2; D: .; length: 14; CDR3: CASSLWSEGETQYF; DNA: TGTGCCAGCAGCTTATGGTCGGAGGGGGAGACCCAGTACTTC
J: TRBJ1-1; size: .; V: TRBV9; D: .; length: 13; CDR3: CASASTENTEAFF; DNA: TGTGCCAGCGCCAGCACAGAGAACACTGAAGCTTTCTTT
J: TRBJ2-7; size: .; V: TRBV3-1/TRBV3-2; D: TRBD1; length: 17; CDR3: CASSQDRSGTGTYEQYF; DNA: TGTGCCAGCAGCCAAGATCGTTCCGGGACAGGGACCTACGAGCAGTACTTC
J: TRBJ1-4; size: once; V: TRBV29-1; D: .; length: 13; CDR3: CSATLGVNEKLFF; DNA: TGCAGCGCTACTCTGGGCGTTAATGAAAAACTGTTTTTT
J: TRBJ2-7; size: .; V: TRBV28; D: TRBD1; length: 14; CDR3: CASSTGTGRYEQYF; DNA: TGTGCCAGCAGCACCGGGACAGGGAGATACGAGCAGTACTTC
J: TRBJ1-2; size: .; V: TRBV12-3/TRBV12-4; D: .; length: 13; CDR3: CASSLRARGGYTF; DNA: TGTGCCAGCAGTTTAAGGGCTAGAGGGGGCTACACCTTC
J: TRBJ1-6; size: .; V: TRBV27; D: .; length: 15; CDR3: CASSLESSYNSPLHF; DNA: TGTGCCAGCAGTTTGGAGAGCTCCTATAATTCACCCCTCCACTTT
J: TRBJ1-2; size: .; V: TRBV3-1/TRBV3-2; D: .; length: 14; CDR3: CASSQGRFGDGYTF; DNA: TGTGCCAGCAGCCAAGGACGCTTTGGAGATGGCTACACCTTC
J: TRBJ1-5; size: few; V: TRBV7-9; D: .; length: 15; CDR3: CASSTNKDSNQPQHF; DNA: TGTGCCAGCAGCACTAACAAAGATAGCAATCAGCCCCAGCATTTT
J: TRBJ2-1; size: .; V: TRBV28; D: TRBD2; length: 15; CDR3: CASRSSGRAPNEQFF; DNA: TGTGCCAGCAGGTCTAGCGGGAGGGCCCCCAATGAGCAGTTCTTC
J: TRBJ2-1; size: .; V: TRBV29-1; D: TRBD2; length: 17; CDR3: CSVEGLAGGSSYNEQFF; DNA: TGCAGCGTTGAAGGACTAGCGGGGGGTAGCTCCTACAATGAGCAGTTCTTC
J: TRBJ1-3; size: .; V: TRBV9; D: .; length: 15; CDR3: CASTDGEGSGNTIYF; DNA: TGTGCCAGCACCGACGGGGAGGGTTCGGGAAACACCATATATTTT
J: TRBJ1-1; size: .; V: TRBV6-1; D: TRBD1; length: 16; CDR3: CASSDPTGLLDTEAFF; DNA: TGTGCCAGCAGTGACCCGACAGGGCTCTTGGACACTGAAGCTTTCTTT
J: TRBJ1-1; size: .; V: TRBV28; D: TRBD1; length: 16; CDR3: CASKRDRGGSGPEAFF; DNA: TGTGCCAGCAAAAGAGACAGGGGAGGTTCGGGTCCTGAAGCTTTCTTT
J: TRBJ1-2; size: .; V: TRBV12-3/TRBV12-4; D: .; length: 12; CDR3: CASSLARVSYTF; DNA: TGTGCCAGCAGTTTAGCGCGTGTCAGCTACACCTTC